Below are 21 T cell receptor beta chains sequenced from a single sample in a study of shared clonotypes between healthy human individuals (dated by TCRdb to 2018 to 2020). Libraries came from the immunoSEQ multiplex PCR assay. The immuneACCESS repertoire file appears here via TCRdb, limited to in-frame rearrangements. These files lack a portion of the clones; in checked studies, under half of the deficit traces to unresolved V genes, and the cause of the others is not known. This sample is represented by 2 million to 3 million clones; over 85% of them were singletons. The ten largest clones capture approximately 0.37% of the sample. The sample consisted of naive CD4+ T cells from PBMCs. In light of the paper, this sample's cell subset or site label describes: CD45RA+ positively selected. The source is a man younger than 35 in good health. Some clones in this sample may be carry-over from other donors' samples.

The V call is TRBV28, the J call TRBJ1-2, with D possibly TRBD1 on 6 matching bases. Germline V lookup: CDR1 MDHEN, CDR2 SYDVKM. V was pared by 5 bases and J by 4 bases, with 20 bases between. The CDR3 is made up of 16 amino acids. The CDR3 protein is CASSLLNTGHSYGYTF. CDR3 DNA sequence: TGTGCCAGCAGTCTTTTAAACACAGGGCACAGCTATGGCTACACCTTC.

The chain recombines TRBV4-2 with TRBJ2-7; perhaps D is TRBD1 or TRBD2 (5 bases each). V lost 0 bases to trimming and J lost 4 bases, with 13 bases between them. The germline V gene has CDR1 LGHNA and CDR2 YNFKEQ. The CDR3 has 15 amino acids. In DNA form, the CDR3 reads TGTGCCAGCAGCCAAGATGAGTCGTGGGGGTACGAGCAGTACTTC. As protein: CASSQDESWGYEQYF.

V usage is TRBV5-4 and J usage is TRBJ1-1; no definite D call. The CDR3 is 13 residues long. CDR1 and CDR2 (germline): SGHNT, YYREEE (reference sequence). With 6 bases removed from V and 7 bases from J, the gap between germline ends came to 16 bases. The CDR3 DNA reads TGTGCCAGCAACTTAGAGACTGAGGGTGAAGCTTTCTTT. This codes for CASNLETEGEAFF.

As for this clone: Other DNA sequences in the same sample also yield this CDR3. V is TRBV5-1 and J is TRBJ2-5; D remains ambiguous. The CDR3 has 13 amino acids. In germline, CDR1 is SGHRS, CDR2 YFSETQ. V gave up 1 base and J gave up 2 bases, with 6 bases separating them. The CDR3 reads CASSLLGQETQYF. The CDR3, as DNA: TGCGCCAGCAGCTTGTTAGGTCAAGAGACCCAGTACTTC.

The chain's CDR3 is CASSQVQGLGSGANVLTF. The CDR3 DNA follows: TGTGCCAGCAGCCAAGTCCAGGGCTTAGGCTCCGGGGCCAACGTCCTGACTTTC. V usage is TRBV14 and J usage is TRBJ2-6; D perhaps matches TRBD1 (5 bases). CDR1 SGHDN and CDR2 FVKESK come from the germline V gene. The CDR3 totals 18 residues. V dropped 1 base and J dropped 4 bases, with 17 bases sitting between them.

J is TRBJ1-5 and V is TRBV7-6; the match to TRBD1 covers 10 bases. Germline V CDR1 and CDR2: SGHVS, FNYEAQ. CDR3 length: 16 amino acids. V dropped 4 bases and J dropped 1; count of bases not matched to a gene: 4. The chain's CDR3 is CASSSDRGPSNQPQHF. The CDR3 nucleotides read TGTGCCAGCAGCTCCGACAGGGGGCCGAGCAATCAGCCCCAGCATTTT.

This sequence joins TRBV13 and TRBJ2-7; tentatively, D is TRBD1 or TRBD2 (5 bases each). Germline assignment: CDR1 PRHDT and CDR2 FYEKMQ (reference sequence). Trimming left V 5 bases short and J 2 bases short, with 13 bases between. This CDR3 region has 14 residues. CDR3 bases: TGTGCCAGCAGCCACGGGACCGAGACCTACGAGCAGTACTTC. The encoded protein is CASSHGTETYEQYF.

The chain uses TRBV7-7 and TRBJ2-6, with D possibly being TRBD1 or TRBD2 (5 bases each). Germline V gives CDR1 SSHAT, CDR2 FNYEAQ (reference sequence). Trimming shortened V by 5 bases and J by 0 bases, and 17 bases separated the two germline ends. CDR3 length equals 18 residues. As DNA, the CDR3 is TGTGCCAGCAGCGACCGGGACGGACGTTACTCTGGGGCCAACGTCCTGACTTTC. It codes for CASSDRDGRYSGANVLTF.

The rearrangement uses TRBV7-2 and TRBJ2-7; 8 positions match TRBD2. Germline CDR1 SGHTA, CDR2 FQGNSA. With V trimmed by 1 base and J by 4 bases, 6 bases remained unmatched. This CDR3 spans 15 amino acids. CDR3 amino acids: CASSLGSGTYYEQYF. In nucleotides, the CDR3 is TGTGCCAGCAGCTTAGGTAGCGGGACTTATTACGAGCAGTACTTC.

About this clone: Other DNA sequences in this specimen translate into the identical CDR3. The chain couples TRBV10-3 to TRBJ2-5; the D call may be TRBD1 or TRBD2 (6 bases each). CDR3 length: 15 amino acids. Trimming shortened V by 0 bases and J by 4 bases, and 12 bases separated the two germline ends. Per the germline V gene, CDR1 is ENHRY and CDR2 is SYGVKD. CDR3 nucleotide sequence: TGTGCCATCAGTGAGTCTACGGGGGCGGGAGAGACCCAGTACTTC. Translating it yields CAISESTGAGETQYF.

This chain uses TRBV6-6 with TRBJ2-5; D unresolved. CDR3 length: 13 residues. Trimming took off 6 bases at V and 5 bases at J, with 13 bases between the two ends. Germline CDR1 and CDR2: MNHNY and SVGAGI (reference sequence). The CDR3 DNA follows: TGTGCCAGCAGCATGGGCCTAGGGGAGACCCAGTACTTC. Its protein is CASSMGLGETQYF.

The chain couples TRBV2 to TRBJ2-5; 10 bases map to TRBD1. Germline V lookup: CDR1 SNHLY, CDR2 FYNNEI. CDR3 length equals 17 residues. The V gene end was trimmed by 4 bases and the J gene end by 5 bases; junction bases not matched to a gene: 13. The DNA of the CDR3 is TGTGCCAGCAGTGCGGGACAGGGGTACGTAGGCGGGGAGACCCAGTACTTC. This translates into CASSAGQGYVGGETQYF. Filled out from reference TRBV2 and TRBJ2-5, the complete variable domain reads EPEVTQTPSHQVTQMGQEVILRCVPISNHLYFYWYRQILGQKVEFLVSFYNNEISEKSEIFDDQFSVERPDGSNFTLKIRSTKLEDSAMYFCASSAGQGYVGGETQYFGPGTRLLVL.

The gene calls are TRBV2 and TRBJ1-2, with 8 bases matching TRBD1. V trimming: 4 bases; J trimming: 8 bases; junction bases outside the gene matches: 6. The V gene's germline CDR1 is SNHLY and CDR2 FYNNEI. CDR3 length equals 13 residues. For the CDR3, the DNA is TGTGCCAGCAGTGTTTTACAGGGGGGCGGCTACACCTTC. Translation gives CASSVLQGGGYTF.

The V gene is TRBV18, the J gene TRBJ2-5; weak D call: TRBD2 (6 bases). Germline CDR1 and CDR2: KGHSH and LQKENI. Trimming took off 0 bases at V and 5 bases at J, with 13 bases between the two ends. The CDR3 is made up of 15 amino acids. The CDR3 loop reads CASSPPSREFETQYF. CDR3 coding DNA: TGTGCCAGCTCACCACCGAGTCGGGAGTTTGAGACCCAGTACTTC.

The chain is built from TRBV5-4 and TRBJ2-5, with D possibly matching TRBD1 (5 bases). V was shortened by 0 bases and J by 5 bases, with 14 bases between the two germline ends. Germline V gives CDR1 SGHNT, CDR2 YYREEE (reference sequence). This CDR3 region has 15 residues. The CDR3 reads CASSLEAGILETQYF. The CDR3 DNA sequence: TGTGCCAGCAGCTTGGAGGCAGGGATCTTGGAGACCCAGTACTTC.

The chain combines TRBV7-9 with TRBJ2-3, with TRBD2 identical over 9 bases. The CDR3 is made up of 15 amino acids. Germline CDR1 is SEHNR and CDR2 is FQNEAQ (reference sequence). The ends lost 3 bases at V and 1 base at J; junction bases unmatched: 2. The CDR3: CASSLREGRTDTQYF. The CDR3 nucleotides are TGTGCCAGCAGCTTGCGGGAGGGCCGCACAGATACGCAGTATTTT.

V is TRBV7-9 and J is TRBJ1-4; TRBD1 matches 7 bases. Germline CDR1 reads SEHNR; CDR2 reads FQNEAQ (reference sequence). Germline trimming cut 6 bases from V and 8 bases from J; bases unmatched to any gene: 6. The CDR3 extends over 13 amino acids. This CDR3 is CASRRQGNEKLFF. In nucleotides, the CDR3 is TGTGCCAGCAGGAGACAGGGTAACGAAAAACTGTTTTTT.

In the case of this clone: Within the sample, other DNA sequences also encode this same CDR3. V is TRBV4-2 and J is TRBJ2-5; D not certain. Germline V gene sequence: CDR1 LGHNA, CDR2 YNFKEQ. The V gene lost 3 bases and the J gene lost 4 bases, with 6 bases spanning the gap. CDR3 length: 12 residues. CDR3 region: CASSQTGETQYF. In nucleotides, the CDR3 is TGTGCCAGCAGCCAGACCGGAGAGACCCAGTACTTC.

This sequence joins TRBV7-3 and TRBJ2-3; D tentatively fits TRBD1 or TRBD2 (6 bases each). CDR3 size: 15 residues. Per the germline V gene, CDR1 is SGHTA and CDR2 is FQGTGA. Trimming cost V 4 bases and J 0 bases, with 11 bases left between them. The CDR3 loop reads CASSWTGASTDTQYF. In DNA, the CDR3 is TGTGCCAGCAGCTGGACGGGGGCTAGCACAGATACGCAGTATTTT.

This chain links TRBV19 with TRBJ1-2; tentative D call: TRBD1 (5 bases). Germline V CDR1 and CDR2: LNHDA, SQIVND (reference sequence). This CDR3 has 14 residues. The V gene lost 6 bases and the J gene lost 1 base, with 12 bases spanning the gap. The CDR3 nucleotides are TGTGCCAGTAGCCGACAGTTAGTTAACTATGGCTACACCTTC. This gives the protein CASSRQLVNYGYTF.

The J gene is TRBJ2-5, the V gene TRBV6-1; no clear D. Germline assignment: CDR1 MNHNS and CDR2 SASEGT. The CDR3 length is 14 residues. The V and J ends lost 2 bases and 4 bases respectively, with 11 bases between them. CDR3 sequence reads: CASSESGVRETQYF. CDR3 coding DNA: TGTGCCAGCAGTGAAAGTGGAGTGAGAGAGACCCAGTACTTC.